This TCR beta chain was sequenced for a study of blood T cell repertoires in COVID-19. As for the study in general: The samples span acute and convalescent COVID-19 from the United States, Italy and Spain. Sources were T cells, B-cell-depleted T cells, or PBMCs; the material itself was cDNA or gDNA.

Authors' analysis steps: Estimates of nucleated cell counts were drawn from the amplification of reference gene primers. Sequencing used immunoSEQ multiplex PCR; TCRdb keeps in-frame clones, though not all of them. The V and J calls and clone size come from that table; D and trimming were worked out from the DNA. This table holds about 310,000 clones, around 87% found once. CDR1 and CDR2 from the germline V gene are SNHLY and FYNNEI. The J segment lost 8 bases and the V segment lost 3 bases, leaving 2 bases of the junction unmatched. This CDR3 has 14 amino acids. The sequenced sample was peripheral blood. The TCR was taken from a woman aged 50 to 60 who had recovered from COVID-19. The gene calls are TRBV2 and TRBJ1-6; 9 nucleotides agree with TRBD1. The CDR3 region is CASSDGTGYSPLHF. DNA of the CDR3: TGTGCCAGCAGTGACGGGACAGGGTATTCACCCCTCCACTTT.